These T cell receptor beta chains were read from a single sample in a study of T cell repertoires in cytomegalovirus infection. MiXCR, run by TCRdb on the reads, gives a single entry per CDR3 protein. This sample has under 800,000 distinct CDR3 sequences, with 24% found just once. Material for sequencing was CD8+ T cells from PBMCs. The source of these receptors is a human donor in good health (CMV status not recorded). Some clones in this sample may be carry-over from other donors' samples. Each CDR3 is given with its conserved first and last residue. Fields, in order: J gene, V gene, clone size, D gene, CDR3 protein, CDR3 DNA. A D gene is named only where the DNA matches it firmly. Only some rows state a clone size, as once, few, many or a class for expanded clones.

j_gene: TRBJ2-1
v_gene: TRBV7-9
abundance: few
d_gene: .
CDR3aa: CASSAGGVYNEQFF
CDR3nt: TGTGCCAGCAGCGCCGGAGGGGTATACAATGAGCAGTTCTTC

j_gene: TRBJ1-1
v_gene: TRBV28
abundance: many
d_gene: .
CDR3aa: CASSQASGAEAFF
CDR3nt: TGTGCCAGCAGCCAAGCGTCCGGGGCTGAAGCTTTCTTT

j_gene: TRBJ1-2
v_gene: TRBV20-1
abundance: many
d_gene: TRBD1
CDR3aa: CSADRDGYTF
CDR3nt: TGCAGTGCTGACAGGGACGGCTACACCTTC

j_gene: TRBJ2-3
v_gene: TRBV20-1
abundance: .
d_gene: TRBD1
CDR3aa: CSARDYDRVEADTQYF
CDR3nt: TGCAGTGCTAGAGATTATGACAGGGTGGAAGCAGATACGCAGTATTTT

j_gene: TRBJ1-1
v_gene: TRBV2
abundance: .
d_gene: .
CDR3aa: CASMREREAFF
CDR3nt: TGTGCCAGCATGAGGGAGCGAGAAGCTTTCTTT

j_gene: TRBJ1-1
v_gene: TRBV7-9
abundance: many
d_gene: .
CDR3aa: CASSLERRGNTEAFF
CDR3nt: TGTGCCAGCAGCTTAGAGCGCAGGGGGAACACTGAAGCTTTCTTT

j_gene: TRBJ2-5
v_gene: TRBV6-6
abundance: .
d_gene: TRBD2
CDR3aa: CASSYSFLKVAGGQETQYF
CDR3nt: TGTGCCAGCAGTTACTCGTTCTTGAAGGTAGCGGGGGGGCAAGAGACCCAGTACTTC

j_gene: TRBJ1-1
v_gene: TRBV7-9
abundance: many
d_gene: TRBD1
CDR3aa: CASSPGTEEAFF
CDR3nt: TGTGCCAGCAGCCCCGGGACAGAAGAAGCTTTCTTT

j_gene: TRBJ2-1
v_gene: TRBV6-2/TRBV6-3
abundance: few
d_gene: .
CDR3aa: CASSYPSGNEQFF
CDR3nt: TGTGCCAGCAGTTACCCGTCAGGGAATGAGCAGTTCTTC

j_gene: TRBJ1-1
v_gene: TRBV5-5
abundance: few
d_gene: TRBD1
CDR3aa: CASSLPKTGSTEAFF
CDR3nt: TGTGCCAGCAGCTTGCCCAAGACAGGGTCCACTGAAGCTTTCTTT

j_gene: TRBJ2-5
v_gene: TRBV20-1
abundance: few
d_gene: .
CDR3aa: CSARDLWGPQETQYF
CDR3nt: TGCAGTGCTAGAGATCTCTGGGGTCCGCAAGAGACCCAGTACTTC

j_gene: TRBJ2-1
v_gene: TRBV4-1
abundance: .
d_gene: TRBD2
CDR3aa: CASSLPGGGTVLNEQFF
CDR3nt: TGCGCCAGCAGCCTCCCGGGCGGGGGGACGGTTTTGAATGAGCAGTTCTTC

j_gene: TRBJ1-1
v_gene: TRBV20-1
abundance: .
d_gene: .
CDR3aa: CSAREVLGGPRNTEAFF
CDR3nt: TGCAGTGCTAGAGAAGTGTTAGGAGGACCTAGGAACACTGAAGCTTTCTTT

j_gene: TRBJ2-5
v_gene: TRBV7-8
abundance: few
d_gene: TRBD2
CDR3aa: CASSLPLTGGFEETQYF
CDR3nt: TGTGCCAGCAGCTTACCCCTAACGGGGGGGTTCGAAGAGACCCAGTACTTC

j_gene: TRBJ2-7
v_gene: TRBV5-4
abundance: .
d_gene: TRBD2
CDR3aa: CASSLFGLAAYEQYF
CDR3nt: TGTGCCAGCAGCTTATTCGGACTAGCGGCCTACGAGCAGTACTTC

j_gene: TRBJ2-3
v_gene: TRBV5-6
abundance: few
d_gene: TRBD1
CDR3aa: CASSYRDRVDTQYF
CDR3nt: TGTGCCAGCAGCTACCGGGACAGGGTCGATACGCAGTATTTT

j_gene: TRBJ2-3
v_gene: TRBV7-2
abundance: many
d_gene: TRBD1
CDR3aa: CASSHSDRGPYTDTQYF
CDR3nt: TGTGCCAGCAGCCATTCCGACAGGGGGCCCTACACAGATACGCAGTATTTT

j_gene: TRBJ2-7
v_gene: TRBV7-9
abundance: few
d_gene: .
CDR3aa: CASSGGVTYEQYF
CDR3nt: TGTGCCAGCAGCGGCGGGGTTACCTACGAGCAGTACTTC

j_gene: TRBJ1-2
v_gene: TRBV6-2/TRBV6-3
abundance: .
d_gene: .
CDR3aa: CASSYGAGYGYTF
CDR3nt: TGTGCCAGCAGTTACGGGGCAGGCTATGGCTACACCTTC

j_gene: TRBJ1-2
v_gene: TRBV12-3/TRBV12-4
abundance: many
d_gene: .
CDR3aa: CASSFGPEGPNYGYTF
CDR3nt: TGTGCCAGCAGTTTTGGTCCGGAGGGGCCTAACTATGGCTACACCTTC

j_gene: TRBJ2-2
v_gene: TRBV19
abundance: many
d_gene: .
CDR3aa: CASSGGREYTGELFF
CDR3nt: TGTGCCAGTAGCGGGGGTCGAGAATACACCGGGGAGCTGTTTTTT

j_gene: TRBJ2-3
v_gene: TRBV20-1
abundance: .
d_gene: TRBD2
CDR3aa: CSVIVRLAGAAPSTDTQYF
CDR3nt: TGCAGTGTCATCGTAAGGCTAGCGGGGGCTGCCCCTAGCACAGATACGCAGTATTTT

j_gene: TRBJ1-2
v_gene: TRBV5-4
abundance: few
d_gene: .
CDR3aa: CASSFFQGGYTF
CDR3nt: TGTGCCAGCAGCTTTTTTCAGGGTGGCTACACCTTC

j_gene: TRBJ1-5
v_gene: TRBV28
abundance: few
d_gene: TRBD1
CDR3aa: CASIPQGVSNQPQHF
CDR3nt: TGTGCCAGCATCCCTCAGGGGGTAAGCAATCAGCCCCAGCATTTT

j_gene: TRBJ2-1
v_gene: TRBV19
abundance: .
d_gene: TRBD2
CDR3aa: CASLAGSNEQFF
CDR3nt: TGTGCCAGTCTAGCGGGGTCCAATGAGCAGTTCTTC

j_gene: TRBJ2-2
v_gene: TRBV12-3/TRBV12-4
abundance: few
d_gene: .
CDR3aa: CASTRGEGTGELFF
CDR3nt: TGTGCCAGCACCCGGGGTGAGGGCACCGGGGAGCTGTTTTTT